This TCR beta chain was sequenced for a study of cytomegalovirus exposure and HLA in healthy donors. For the study at large: Later, an analysis reported that the roughly 120 validation repertoires had used the same platform as the roughly 680 first-cohort repertoires.

TCRdb's copy holds only in-frame clones and misses some; the assay was immunoSEQ multiplex PCR. Of roughly 100,000 clones in the sample, 88% were seen once. Points from the study as a whole: The study found most TCR sequences rare, yet found some public TCRs in many donors. Subsequent analysis of the roughly 120 validation repertoires found a tendency for first-cohort TCR clusters to co-occur. Researchers reported that a few CMV-associated chains were confirmed in vitro as CMV antigen-specific.

A remark on this clone: Its matching antigen is unknown.

This CDR3 region has 14 residues. J lost 3 bases, V lost 6 bases, and 5 bases had no gene match. CDR1 is MDHEN, CDR2 SYDVKM, per germline. The sequencing sample was made of PBMCs. J is TRBJ2-1 and V is TRBV28; TRBD2 aligns across 7 bases. This receptor was taken from a woman between 18 and 30 years old in good health and CMV-seropositive. CDR3 nucleotide sequence: TGTGCCAGCAGACCAGCGGGGTTCTACAATGAGCAGTTCTTC. Residues: CASRPAGFYNEQFF. Full variable domain (remainder filled in from reference TRBV28 and TRBJ2-1): DVKVTQSSRYLVKRTGEKVFLECVQDMDHENMFWYRQDPGLGLRLIYFSYDVKMKEKGDIPEGYSVSREKKERFSLILESASTNQTSMYLCASRPAGFYNEQFFGPGTRLTVL.